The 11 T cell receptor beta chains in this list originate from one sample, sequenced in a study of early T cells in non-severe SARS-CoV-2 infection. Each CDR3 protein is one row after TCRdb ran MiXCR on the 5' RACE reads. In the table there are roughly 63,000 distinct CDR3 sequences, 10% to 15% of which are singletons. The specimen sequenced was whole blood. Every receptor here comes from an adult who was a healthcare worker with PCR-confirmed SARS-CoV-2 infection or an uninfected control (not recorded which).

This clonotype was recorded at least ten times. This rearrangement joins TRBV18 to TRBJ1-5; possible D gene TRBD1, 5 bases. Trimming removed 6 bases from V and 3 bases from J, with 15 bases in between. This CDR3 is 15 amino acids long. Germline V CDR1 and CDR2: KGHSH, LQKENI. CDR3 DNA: TGTGCCAGCTCCCCCGGGGCCCTCTCCAATCAGCCCCAGCATTTT. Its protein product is CASSPGALSNQPQHF.

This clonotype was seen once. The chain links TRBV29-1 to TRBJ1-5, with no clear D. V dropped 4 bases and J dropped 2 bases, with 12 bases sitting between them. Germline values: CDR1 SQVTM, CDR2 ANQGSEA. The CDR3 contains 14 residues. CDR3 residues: CSVGGHGGNQPQHF. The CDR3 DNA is TGCAGCGTTGGCGGTCACGGAGGCAATCAGCCCCAGCATTTT.

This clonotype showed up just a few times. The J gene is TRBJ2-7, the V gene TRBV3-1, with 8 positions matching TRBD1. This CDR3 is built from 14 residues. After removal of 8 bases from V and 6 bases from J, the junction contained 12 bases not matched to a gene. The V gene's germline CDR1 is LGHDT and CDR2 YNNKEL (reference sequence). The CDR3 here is CASGVGQGGSEQYF. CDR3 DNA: TGTGCCAGCGGCGTCGGACAGGGCGGATCCGAGCAGTACTTC.

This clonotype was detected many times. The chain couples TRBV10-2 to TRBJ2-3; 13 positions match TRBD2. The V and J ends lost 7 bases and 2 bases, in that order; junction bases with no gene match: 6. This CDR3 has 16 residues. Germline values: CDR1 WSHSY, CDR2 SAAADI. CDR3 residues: CASKGLAGSYTDTQYF. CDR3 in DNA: TGCGCCAGCAAGGGACTAGCGGGGTCCTACACAGATACGCAGTATTTT.

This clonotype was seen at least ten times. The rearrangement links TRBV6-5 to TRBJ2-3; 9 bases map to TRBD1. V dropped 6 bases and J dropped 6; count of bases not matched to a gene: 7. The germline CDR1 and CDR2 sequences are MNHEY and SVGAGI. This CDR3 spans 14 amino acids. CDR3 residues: CASSQTGGADTQYF. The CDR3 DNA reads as TGTGCCAGCAGCCAAACAGGGGGCGCGGATACGCAGTATTTT.

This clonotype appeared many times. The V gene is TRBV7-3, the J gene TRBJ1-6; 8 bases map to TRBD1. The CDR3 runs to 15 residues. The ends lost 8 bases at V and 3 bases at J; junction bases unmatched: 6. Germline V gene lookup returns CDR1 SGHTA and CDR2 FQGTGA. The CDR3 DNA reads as TGTGCCAGCTCGACCGGGACAGGCTATAATTCACCCCTCCACTTT. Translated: CASSTGTGYNSPLHF.

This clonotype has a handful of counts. The CDR3: CSVGDGYTF. The CDR3 DNA is TGCAGCGTTGGGGATGGCTACACCTTC. The chain is built from TRBV29-1 and TRBJ1-2, with D hard to call. V gave up 4 bases and J gave up 6 bases, with 3 bases separating them. The length of the CDR3 is 9 residues. Germline loops: CDR1 SQVTM, CDR2 ANQGSEA. The whole variable domain, remainder taken from reference TRBV29-1 and TRBJ1-2, is SAVISQKPSRDICQRGTSLTIQCQVDSQVTMMFWYRQQPGQSLTLIATANQGSEATYESGFVIDKFPISRPNLTFSTLTVSNMSPEDSSIYLCSVGDGYTFGSGTRLTVV.

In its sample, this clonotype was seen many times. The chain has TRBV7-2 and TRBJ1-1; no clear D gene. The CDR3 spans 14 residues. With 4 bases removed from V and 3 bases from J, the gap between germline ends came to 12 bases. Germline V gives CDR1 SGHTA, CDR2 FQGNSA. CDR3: CASSWSPTDTEAFF. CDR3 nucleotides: TGTGCCAGCAGCTGGTCCCCCACAGACACTGAAGCTTTCTTT.

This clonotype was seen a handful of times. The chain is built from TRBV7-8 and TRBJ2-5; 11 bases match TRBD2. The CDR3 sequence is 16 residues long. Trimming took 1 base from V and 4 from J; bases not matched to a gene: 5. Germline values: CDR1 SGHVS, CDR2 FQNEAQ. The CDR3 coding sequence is TGTGCCAGCAGCTTAGGGACCGGGACTAGCGGAGAGACCCAGTACTTC. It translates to CASSLGTGTSGETQYF.

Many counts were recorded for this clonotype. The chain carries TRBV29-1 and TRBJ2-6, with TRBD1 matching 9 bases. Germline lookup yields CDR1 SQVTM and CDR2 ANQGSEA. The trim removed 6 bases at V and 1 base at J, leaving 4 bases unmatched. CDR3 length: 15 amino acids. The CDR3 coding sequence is TGCAGCGTGGGACAGGGCCAATCTGGGGCCAACGTCCTGACTTTC. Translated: CSVGQGQSGANVLTF.

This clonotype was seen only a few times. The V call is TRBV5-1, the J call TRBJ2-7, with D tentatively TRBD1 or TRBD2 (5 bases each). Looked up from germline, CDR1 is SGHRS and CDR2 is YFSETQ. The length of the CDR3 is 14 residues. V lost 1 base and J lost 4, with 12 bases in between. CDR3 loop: CASSLRDGTYEQYF. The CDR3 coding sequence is TGCGCCAGCAGCTTGAGGGACGGAACTTACGAGCAGTACTTC.